The clone carrying this TCR beta chain was picked up many times. The data originate from a study of neurological immune-mediated disorders. TCRdb passed the 5' RACE reads through MiXCR, listing each CDR3 protein once. The table has approximately 65,000 distinct CDR3 sequences, around 5% seen once; the top ten hold around 6%. The V end lost 4 bases, the J end lost 9 bases, and 16 bases lay between the germline ends. The CDR3 runs to 13 residues. Per germline, CDR1 SGHRS and CDR2 YFSETQ. The source of this sequence is a human donor with multiple sclerosis. The donor label of this sample is uncertain. The V and J genes are TRBV5-1 and TRBJ1-2; no clear D gene. Sequencing input: PBMCs. CDR3 coding DNA: TGCGCCAGCAGCACCCGGGCCGCATCTCGCTACACCTTC. Translated, it gives CASSTRAASRYTF.